The clone carrying this TCR beta chain was recorded many times. The antigen remains unidentified. The sample belongs to a study of T-cell memory formation after mild COVID-19. As for the study in general: The study found TCR clusters largely donor specific.

The V end lost 2 bases, the J end lost 4 bases, and 11 bases lay between the germline ends. The CDR3 loop spans 14 amino acids. Per germline, CDR1 MNHEY and CDR2 SVGAGI. UMIs and sample barcodes were carried by the TCR alpha and TCR beta cDNA libraries that 5'RACE produced using constant-segment primers. MiXCR was run by TCRdb on the 5' RACE reads, yielding one entry per CDR3 protein. The sample lists 400,000 to 500,000 distinct CDR3 sequences, 15% to 25% occurring once. Study-wide findings and caveats: CD4/CD8 balance characterized clones contracting day 15 to 85, and CD4+ skew characterized later expanders. CM and EM subsets held most contracting CD4+ clones; EMRA held CD8+ ones.

The chain recombines TRBV6-5 with TRBJ1-2, with D hard to call. This TCR derives from an adult woman who had mild COVID-19 (a few samples of this study predate the infection). Cell type and time point are not known. The sequenced sample was PBMCs or a T cell subset sorted from them (not recorded which). The CDR3 DNA reads as TGTGCCAGCAGTTACCAAGAAGGCGGCTATGGCTACACCTTC. Translating gives CASSYQEGGYGYTF.